The clone carrying this TCR beta chain was observed a single time. Germline V gene lookup returns CDR1 SGHVS and CDR2 FQNEAQ. Trimming left V 5 bases short and J 2 bases short, with 12 bases between. This CDR3 comprises 14 residues. These data originate in a study of CD8 T cells in Susac syndrome. TCR beta sequences were obtained from blood CD8+ and CD4+ T cells. Healthy donors served as age- and sex-matched controls. Reverse transcription of about 0.45 to 1 ug RNA was carried out with random hexamers. An immunoSEQ multiplex PCR generated amplified TCR beta CDR3 products spanning 54 Vbeta and 13 Jbeta. One entry per CDR3 protein, called by TCRdb with MiXCR from the immunoSEQ multiplex PCR reads. The table shows approximately 120,000 distinct CDR3 sequences, with about 96% occurring only once.

This clonotype was sampled from a human donor in good health. The sequenced material came from CD4+ T cells from PBMCs. The genes are TRBV7-8 and TRBJ2-5, with unresolved D. CDR3: CASSADGSQETQYF. The DNA for the CDR3 is TGTGCCAGCAGCGCGGACGGATCGCAAGAGACCCAGTACTTC.